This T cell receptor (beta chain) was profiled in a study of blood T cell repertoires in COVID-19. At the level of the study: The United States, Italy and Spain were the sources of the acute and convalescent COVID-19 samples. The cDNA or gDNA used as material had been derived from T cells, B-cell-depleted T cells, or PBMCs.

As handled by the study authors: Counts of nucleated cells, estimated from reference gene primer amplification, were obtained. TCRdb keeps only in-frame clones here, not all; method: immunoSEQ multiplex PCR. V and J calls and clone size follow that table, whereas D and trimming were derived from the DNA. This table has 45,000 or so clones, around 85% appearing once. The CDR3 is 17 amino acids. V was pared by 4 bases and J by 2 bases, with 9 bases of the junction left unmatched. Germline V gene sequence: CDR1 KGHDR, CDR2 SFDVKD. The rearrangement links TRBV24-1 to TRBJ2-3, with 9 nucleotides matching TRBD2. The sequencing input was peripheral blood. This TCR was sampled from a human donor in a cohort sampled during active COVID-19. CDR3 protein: CATSDPQASGNTDTQYF. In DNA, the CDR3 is TGTGCCACCAGTGACCCCCAGGCTAGCGGGAACACAGATACGCAGTATTTT.